Sequencing of this TCR beta chain was carried out in a study of blood T cell repertoires in COVID-19. About the study: The origin of the acute and convalescent COVID-19 samples was the United States, Italy and Spain. Sources were T cells, B-cell-depleted T cells, or PBMCs; the material itself was cDNA or gDNA.

Per the authors' pipeline: Nucleated cell number was recorded as an estimate derived from reference gene primer amplification. TCRdb's table, derived via immunoSEQ multiplex PCR, lists solely in-frame clones and lacks some. The V and J calls and clone size come from that table; D and trimming were worked out from the DNA. Of about 230,000 clones detected, 83% appear once; the ten largest clones hold 2% to 3%. There are 13 residues in the CDR3. V was clipped by 5 bases and J by 4 bases; unmatched bases: 3. Germline loops: CDR1 MNHEY, CDR2 SMNVEV (reference sequence). J is TRBJ2-7 and V is TRBV27, with TRBD1 identical over 9 bases. Material: peripheral blood. This receptor was identified in a woman aged 70 to 79 with active or convalescent COVID-19. The CDR3 here is CASSNRGHYEQYF. In nucleotides, the CDR3 is TGTGCCAGCAGTAACAGGGGGCATTACGAGCAGTACTTC.